Following are 3 T cell receptor beta chains from one sample sequenced in a study of blood T cell repertoires in COVID-19. Repertoires were generated with immunoSEQ multiplex PCR, while TCRdb's copy carries only in-frame clones and drops some. The repertoire holds over 350,000 clones, with roughly nine tenths as singletons. The sequencing sample was made of PBMCs or T cells enriched from blood (not recorded which). These receptors all stem from a woman younger than 35 with acute COVID-19.

V and J are TRBV7-8 and TRBJ1-5; maybe TRBD1 (5 bases). The CDR3 runs to 13 residues. V gave up 2 bases and J gave up 6 bases, with 8 bases separating them. CDR1 and CDR2 from the germline V gene are SGHVS and FQNEAQ. CDR3 DNA sequence: TGTGCCAGCAGCTTAACGGGGGTTCAGCCCCAGCATTTT. As protein: CASSLTGVQPQHF. Complete variable domain (other parts from reference TRBV7-8 and TRBJ1-5): GAGVSQSPRYKVAKRGQDVALRCDPISGHVSLFWYQQALGQGPEFLTYFQNEAQLDKSGLPSDRFFAERPEGSVSTLKIQRTQQEDSAVYLCASSLTGVQPQHFGDGTRLSIL.

The V call is TRBV6-2 or TRBV6-3, the J call TRBJ2-5, with unresolved D. The CDR3 has 11 amino acids. V was pared by 4 bases and J by 5 bases, with 5 bases between. Germline V gene lookup returns CDR1 MNHEY and CDR2 SVGEGT. CDR3 protein: CASSFRETQYF. The DNA for the CDR3 is TGTGCCAGCAGTTTCAGGGAGACCCAGTACTTC.

The V call is TRBV30, the J call TRBJ2-7; TRBD1 matches at 8 bases. Unmatched junction bases numbered 9, after V lost 1 base and J lost 7 bases. CDR1 GTSNPN and CDR2 SVGIG come from the germline V gene (reference sequence). The CDR3 has 14 amino acids. Here the CDR3 reads CAWSAPQGAREQYF. For the CDR3, the DNA is TGTGCCTGGAGTGCCCCTCAGGGGGCGCGGGAGCAGTACTTC.